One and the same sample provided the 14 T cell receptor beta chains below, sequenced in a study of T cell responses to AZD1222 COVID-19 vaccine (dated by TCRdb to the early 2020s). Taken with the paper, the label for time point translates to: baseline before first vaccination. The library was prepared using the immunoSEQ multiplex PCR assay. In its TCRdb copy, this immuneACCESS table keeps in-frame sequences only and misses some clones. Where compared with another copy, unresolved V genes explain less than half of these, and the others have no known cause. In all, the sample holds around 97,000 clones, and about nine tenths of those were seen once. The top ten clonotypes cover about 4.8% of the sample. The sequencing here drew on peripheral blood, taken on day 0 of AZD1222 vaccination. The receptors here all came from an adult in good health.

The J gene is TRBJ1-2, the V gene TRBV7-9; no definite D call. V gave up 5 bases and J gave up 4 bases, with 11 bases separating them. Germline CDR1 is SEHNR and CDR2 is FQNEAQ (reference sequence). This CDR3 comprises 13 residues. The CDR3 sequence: CASSPSEFYGYTF. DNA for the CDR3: TGTGCCAGCAGCCCAAGTGAATTCTATGGCTACACCTTC.

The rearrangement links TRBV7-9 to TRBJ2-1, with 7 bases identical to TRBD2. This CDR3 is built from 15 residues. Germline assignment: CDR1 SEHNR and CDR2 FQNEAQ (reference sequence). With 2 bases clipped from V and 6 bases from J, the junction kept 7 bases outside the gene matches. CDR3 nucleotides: TGTGCCAGCAGCTTACTACCGGGAGGCCGCAATGAGCAGTTCTTC. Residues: CASSLLPGGRNEQFF. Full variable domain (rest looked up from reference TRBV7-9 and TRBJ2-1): DTGVSQNPRHKITKRGQNVTFRCDPISEHNRLYWYRQTLGQGPEFLTYFQNEAQLEKSRLLSDRFSAERPKGSFSTLEIQRTEQGDSAMYLCASSLLPGGRNEQFFGPGTRLTVL.

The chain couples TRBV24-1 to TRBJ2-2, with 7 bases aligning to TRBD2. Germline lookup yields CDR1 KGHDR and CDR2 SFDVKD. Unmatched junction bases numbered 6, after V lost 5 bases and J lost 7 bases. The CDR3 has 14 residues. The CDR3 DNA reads TGTGCCACCAGTGCCGCGGCGGGGGTCGGGGAGCTGTTTTTT. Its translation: CATSAAAGVGELFF.

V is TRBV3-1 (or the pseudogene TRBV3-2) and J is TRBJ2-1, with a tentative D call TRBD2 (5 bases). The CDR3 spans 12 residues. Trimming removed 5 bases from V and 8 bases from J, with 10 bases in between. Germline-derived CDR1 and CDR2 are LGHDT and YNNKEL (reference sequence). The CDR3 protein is CASSAGADEQFF. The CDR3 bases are TGTGCCAGCAGCGCCGGAGCGGATGAGCAGTTCTTC.

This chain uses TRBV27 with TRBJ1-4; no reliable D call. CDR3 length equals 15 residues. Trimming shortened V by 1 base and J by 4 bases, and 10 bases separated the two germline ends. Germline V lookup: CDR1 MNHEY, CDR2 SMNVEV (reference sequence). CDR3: CASSLYGRFNEKLFF. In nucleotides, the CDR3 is TGTGCCAGCAGTTTATATGGACGGTTTAATGAAAAACTGTTTTTT.

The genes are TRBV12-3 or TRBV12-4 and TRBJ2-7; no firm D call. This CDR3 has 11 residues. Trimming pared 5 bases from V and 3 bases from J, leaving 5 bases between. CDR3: CASSLDYEQYF. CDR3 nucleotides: TGTGCCAGCAGTCTCGACTACGAGCAGTACTTC.

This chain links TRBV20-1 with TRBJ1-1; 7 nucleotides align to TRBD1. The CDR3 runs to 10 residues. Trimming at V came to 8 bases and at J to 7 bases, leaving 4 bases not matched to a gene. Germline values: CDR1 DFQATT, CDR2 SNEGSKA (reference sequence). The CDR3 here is CSSGGSEAFF. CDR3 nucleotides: TGCAGTTCAGGGGGTAGTGAAGCTTTCTTT.

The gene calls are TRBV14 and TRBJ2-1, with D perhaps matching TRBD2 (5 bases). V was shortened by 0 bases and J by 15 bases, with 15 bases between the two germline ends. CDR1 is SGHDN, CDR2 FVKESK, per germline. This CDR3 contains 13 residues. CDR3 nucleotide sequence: TGTGCCAGCAGCCAAGATCGCGGGCTCCGGCGGTTCTTC. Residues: CASSQDRGLRRFF.

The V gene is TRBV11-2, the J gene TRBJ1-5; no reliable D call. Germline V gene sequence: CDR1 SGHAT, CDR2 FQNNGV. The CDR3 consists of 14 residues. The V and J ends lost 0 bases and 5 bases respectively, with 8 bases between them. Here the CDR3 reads CASSLDSTDQPQHF. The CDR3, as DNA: TGTGCCAGCAGCTTAGATTCGACCGATCAGCCCCAGCATTTT.

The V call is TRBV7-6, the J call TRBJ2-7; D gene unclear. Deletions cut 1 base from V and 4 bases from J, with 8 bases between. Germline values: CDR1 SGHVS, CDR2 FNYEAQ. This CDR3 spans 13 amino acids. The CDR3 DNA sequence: TGTGCCAGCAGCTTAGGAGAGAGATACGAGCAGTACTTC. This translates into CASSLGERYEQYF.

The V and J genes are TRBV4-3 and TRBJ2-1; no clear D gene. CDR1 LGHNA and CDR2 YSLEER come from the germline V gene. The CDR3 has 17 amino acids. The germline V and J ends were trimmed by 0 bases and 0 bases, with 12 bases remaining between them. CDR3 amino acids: CASSQDASPSSYNEQFF. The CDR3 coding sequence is TGCGCCAGCAGCCAAGATGCGTCCCCTAGCTCCTACAATGAGCAGTTCTTC.

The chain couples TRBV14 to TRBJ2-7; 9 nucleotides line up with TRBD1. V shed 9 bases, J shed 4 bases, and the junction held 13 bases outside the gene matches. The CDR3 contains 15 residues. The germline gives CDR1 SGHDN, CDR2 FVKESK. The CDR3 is CAREVRDRDEYEQYF. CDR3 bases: TGTGCCAGGGAGGTCCGGGACAGGGATGAGTACGAGCAGTACTTC.

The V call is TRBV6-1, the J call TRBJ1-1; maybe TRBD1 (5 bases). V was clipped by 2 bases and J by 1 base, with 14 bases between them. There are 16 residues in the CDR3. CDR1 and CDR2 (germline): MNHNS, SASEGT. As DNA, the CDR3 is TGTGCCAGCAGTGAACTTCCAGGGCTGGGGAACACTGAAGCTTTCTTT. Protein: CASSELPGLGNTEAFF.

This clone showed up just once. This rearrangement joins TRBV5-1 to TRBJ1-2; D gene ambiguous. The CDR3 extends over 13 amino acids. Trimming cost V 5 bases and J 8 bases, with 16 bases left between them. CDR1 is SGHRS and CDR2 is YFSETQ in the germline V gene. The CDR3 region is CASSLGATGGYTF. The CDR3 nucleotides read TGCGCCAGCAGTCTTGGAGCTACGGGAGGCTACACCTTC.